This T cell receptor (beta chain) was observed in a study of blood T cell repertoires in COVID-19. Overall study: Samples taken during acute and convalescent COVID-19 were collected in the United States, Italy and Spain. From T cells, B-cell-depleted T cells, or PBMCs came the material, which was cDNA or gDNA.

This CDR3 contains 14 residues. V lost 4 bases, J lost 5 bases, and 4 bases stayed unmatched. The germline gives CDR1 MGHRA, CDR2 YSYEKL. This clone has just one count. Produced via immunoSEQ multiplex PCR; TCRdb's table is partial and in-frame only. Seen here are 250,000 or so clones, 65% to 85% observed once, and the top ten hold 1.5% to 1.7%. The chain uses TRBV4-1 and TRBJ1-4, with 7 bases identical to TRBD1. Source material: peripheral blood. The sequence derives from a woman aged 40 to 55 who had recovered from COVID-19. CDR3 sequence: CASSPLGQNEKLFF. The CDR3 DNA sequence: TGCGCCAGCAGCCCATTGGGACAGAATGAAAAACTGTTTTTT.